A single sample gave rise to the 18 T cell receptor beta chains below, sequenced in a study of spatial heterogeneity in lung cancer. Time point reported: sample taken at primary tumor resection. The study, taken as a whole, reports: It was found that expanded intratumoral alpha and beta TCR counts tracked tumor mutation counts.

These receptors have no identified antigens. MiXCR, applied by TCRdb to the 5' RACE reads, yields one record per CDR3 protein. This table holds some 97,000 distinct CDR3 sequences, nearly 4.5% found once. The input for sequencing was lung tumor tissue, taken at surgery. The receptors shown here come from a male donor with early-stage non-small cell lung cancer.

Note on this clonotype: A read error is possible here, since a much larger clone lies one base away. No conserved phenylalanine or tryptophan ends this CDR3, so it is likely a read error. The chain links TRBV12-3 or TRBV12-4 to TRBJ2-4, with a tentative D call TRBD1 (5 bases). The germline V and J ends were trimmed by 7 bases and 2 bases, with 9 bases remaining between them. The CDR3 is 13 residues long. CDR3 DNA: TGTGCCAGCAAGAGGACACCCAAAAACATTCAGTACTCC. The encoded protein is CASKRTPKNIQYS.

This clonotype was detected a few times. This CDR3 is CASSFSLGQGNTEAFF. The CDR3, as DNA: TGTGCCAGCAGTTTTTCCCTGGGACAGGGGAACACTGAAGCTTTCTTT. The V and J genes are TRBV27 and TRBJ1-1; 9 nucleotides match TRBD1. In germline, CDR1 is MNHEY, CDR2 SMNVEV (reference sequence). The CDR3 sequence is 16 residues long. V shed 3 bases and J 1 base; nucleotides not matched to a gene: 6.

Ten or more counts support this clonotype. The chain has TRBV14 and TRBJ2-7; 7 bases line up with TRBD1. Germline assignment: CDR1 SGHDN and CDR2 FVKESK. Trimming at V came to 2 bases and at J to 0 bases, leaving 4 bases not matched to a gene. The CDR3 spans 15 residues. The CDR3 sequence is CASSQTTGASYEQYF. The CDR3 DNA sequence: TGTGCCAGCAGCCAAACTACAGGGGCCTCCTACGAGCAGTACTTC.

This clonotype was observed a few times. The V gene is TRBV6-5, the J gene TRBJ2-1; maybe TRBD1 (6 bases). This CDR3 contains 16 residues. Germline V lookup: CDR1 MNHEY, CDR2 SVGAGI. V was pared by 0 bases and J by 6 bases, with 15 bases between. CDR3 bases: TGTGCCAGCAGTTACTCTGAGGGGGAGCGCGGCAATGAGCAGTTCTTC. Its translation is CASSYSEGERGNEQFF.

At least ten counts were recorded for this clonotype. The chain joins TRBV3-1 to TRBJ1-1, with TRBD1 matching over 7 bases. J gave up 5 bases and V 4 bases, and 7 bases lay outside the gene matches. This CDR3 is built from 14 residues. Germline V CDR1 and CDR2: LGHDT, YNNKEL (reference sequence). CDR3 in DNA: TGTGCCAGCAGCCTTCAGGGGGGAAGGACTGAAGCTTTCTTT. Residues: CASSLQGGRTEAFF.

This clonotype has at least ten counts. V and J are TRBV7-9 and TRBJ2-3; unclear D gene. Germline V gene sequence: CDR1 SEHNR, CDR2 FQNEAQ (reference sequence). V was clipped by 3 bases and J by 8 bases, with 12 bases between them. This CDR3 is built from 13 residues. The CDR3, as DNA: TGTGCCAGCAGCTTTGATCACTCCGGTACGCAGTATTTT. Translated: CASSFDHSGTQYF.

This clonotype was counted ten times or more. V and J are TRBV6-2 or TRBV6-3 and TRBJ2-7, with 11 bases matching TRBD2. CDR1 is MNHEY and CDR2 is SVGEGT in the germline V gene. The CDR3 consists of 17 residues. J lost 2 bases, V lost 2 bases, and 8 bases had no gene match. This CDR3 is CASSYDFTSGSPYEQYF. For the CDR3, the DNA is TGTGCCAGCAGTTACGATTTTACTAGCGGGAGTCCCTACGAGCAGTACTTC.

This clonotype was recorded a few times. This sequence joins TRBV6-5 and TRBJ2-4; D call uncertain. The germline CDR1 and CDR2 sequences are MNHEY and SVGAGI. The CDR3 extends over 14 amino acids. The V and J ends lost 5 bases and 0 bases respectively, with 8 bases between them. The CDR3, as DNA: TGTGCCAGCAGTCCGACTGTAGCCAAAAACATTCAGTACTTC. Translation: CASSPTVAKNIQYF.

This clonotype was observed at least ten times. This sequence joins TRBV20-1 and TRBJ1-1; 10 bases line up with TRBD1. V dropped 6 bases and J dropped 0; count of bases not matched to a gene: 7. Germline V gives CDR1 DFQATT, CDR2 SNEGSKA (reference sequence). This CDR3 contains 15 residues. This CDR3 reads CSAPRQGALNTEAFF. The CDR3 nucleotides are TGCAGTGCGCCCAGACAGGGGGCACTGAACACTGAAGCTTTCTTT.

The J gene is TRBJ2-1, the V gene TRBV12-3 or TRBV12-4; 9 bases agree with TRBD2. This CDR3 is built from 13 residues. V trimming: 6 bases; J trimming: 8 bases; junction bases outside the gene matches: 5. The CDR3 region has the DNA TGTGCCAGCAGGCAGCGGGAGGTGCATGAGCAGTTCTTC. This translates into CASRQREVHEQFF.

This clonotype was counted many times. The chain combines TRBV2 with TRBJ2-4; D ambiguous. The germline CDR1 and CDR2 sequences are SNHLY and FYNNEI. The CDR3 is 15 amino acids. Trimming cost V 6 bases and J 0 bases, with 12 bases left between them. CDR3 sequence reads: CASREQTLAKNIQYF. CDR3 coding DNA: TGTGCCAGCAGGGAACAGACACTAGCCAAAAACATTCAGTACTTC.

This clonotype showed up just a few times. The CDR3 protein is CASSPTEGNSPLHF. CDR3 coding DNA: TGTGCCAGCAGTCCGACCGAGGGTAATTCACCCCTCCACTTT. The chain combines TRBV12-3 or TRBV12-4 with TRBJ1-6; D gene ambiguous. V was pared by 5 bases and J by 6 bases, with 11 bases between. The length of the CDR3 is 14 residues.

The sample holds many counts of this clonotype. At one end, the junction sequence differs from germline, possibly due to a read error. The rearrangement links TRBV20-1 to TRBJ2-1, with 9 bases that match TRBD2. Germline V lookup: CDR1 DFQATT, CDR2 SNEGSKA (reference sequence). CDR3 length: 12 residues. In nucleotides, the CDR3 is TGCAGTGCTAGGGGGGGGACTAGCCATTTGATCTTC. Amino acids: CSARGGTSHLIF.

The rearrangement joins TRBV2 to TRBJ2-7; 8 bases map to TRBD1. CDR1 and CDR2 (germline): SNHLY, FYNNEI. The V and J ends lost 5 bases and 1 base, in that order; junction bases with no gene match: 4. There are 14 residues in the CDR3. CDR3 in DNA: TGTGCCAGCAGTTGGGACAGGATTTCCTACGAGCAGTACTTC. Protein: CASSWDRISYEQYF. Supplemented by reference TRBV2 and TRBJ2-7, the full variable domain reads EPEVTQTPSHQVTQMGQEVILRCVPISNHLYFYWYRQILGQKVEFLVSFYNNEISEKSEIFDDQFSVERPDGSNFTLKIRSTKLEDSAMYFCASSWDRISYEQYFGPGTRLTVT.

This clonotype was detected ten times or more. The chain employs TRBV24-1 and TRBJ2-2; 9 bases match TRBD1. This CDR3 spans 16 amino acids. CDR1 is KGHDR and CDR2 is SFDVKD in the germline V gene. V was pared by 1 base and J by 5 bases, with 4 bases of the junction left unmatched. Written as DNA, the CDR3 is TGTGCCACCAGTGATTTAGGGACAGGGAGGACCGGGGAGCTGTTTTTT. Protein product: CATSDLGTGRTGELFF.

This clonotype appeared many times. The V and J genes are TRBV5-1 and TRBJ1-2; weak D call: TRBD1 (5 bases). Trimming removed 0 bases at V and 3 bases at J, with 9 bases between. Germline CDR1 reads SGHRS; CDR2 reads YFSETQ. The CDR3 extends over 14 amino acids. The CDR3 DNA follows: TGCGCCAGCAGCTTGGCCGGGGACGACTATGGCTACACCTTC. Its protein is CASSLAGDDYGYTF.

This clonotype was seen ten or more times. The chain employs TRBV6-1 and TRBJ1-3; D not resolved. Per germline, CDR1 MNHNS and CDR2 SASEGT. V was pared by 6 bases and J by 4 bases, with 7 bases between. The CDR3 has 12 amino acids. As DNA, the CDR3 is TGTGCCAGCAGGCTGGGCGGAAACACCATATATTTT. Protein sequence: CASRLGGNTIYF.

This clonotype occurred a few times. The chain couples TRBV7-2 to TRBJ1-4; D gene uncertain. CDR1 is SGHTA, CDR2 FQGNSA, per germline. The CDR3 is made up of 13 amino acids. The V end was cut by 5 bases, the J end by 3 bases, with 7 bases between. The chain's CDR3 is CASSPGSNEKLFF. DNA of the CDR3: TGTGCCAGCAGCCCAGGCTCTAATGAAAAACTGTTTTTT. The whole variable domain, remainder taken from reference TRBV7-2 and TRBJ1-4, is GAGVSQSPSNKVTEKGKDVELRCDPISGHTALYWYRQSLGQGLEFLIYFQGNSAPDKSGLPSDRFSAERTGGSVSTLTIQRTQQEDSAVYLCASSPGSNEKLFFGSGTQLSVL.